The TCR beta chain described here comes from a study of T cell therapy after organ transplantation. Whole-study context: T cells were expanded two to three weeks with 30 CMV class I/II epitopes.

About this clone itself: The target antigen is unknown.

This CDR3 is built from 13 residues. The ends lost 6 bases at V and 6 bases at J; junction bases unmatched: 2. Germline CDR1 is MNHEY and CDR2 is SVGAGI. Assay used: immunoSEQ multiplex PCR; TCRdb lists only in-frame clones, some missing. The sample holds around 2,000 clones, under 95% seen once. Here the sequenced sample was CD8+ T cells from blood, taken before autologous CMV-specific T cell therapy. The chain uses TRBV6-5 and TRBJ1-2, with 12 bases that match TRBD1. This clonotype originated in a human patient who had received a solid organ transplant and had CMV disease. The CDR3, as DNA: TGTGCCAGCAGGGGACAGGGGGCGCATGGCTACACCTTC. Translated: CASRGQGAHGYTF.